The rows below give T cell receptor beta chains drawn from one sample of a study of T cell responses to AZD1222 COVID-19 vaccine. Measured with immunoSEQ multiplex PCR; TCRdb has only the in-frame clones, and not every one. The sample yields roughly 100,000 clones, around nine tenths seen once. Specimen: peripheral blood, collected on day 0 of AZD1222 vaccination. The origin of the receptors is an adult in good health. CDR3s include the opening cysteine and the closing phenylalanine or tryptophan. Each record gives: V gene, J gene, CDR3 protein.

>TRBV24-1|TRBJ2-3
CATSDFRKTDTQYF
>TRBV19|TRBJ1-1
CASTPGGGFNTEAFF
>TRBV24-1|TRBJ2-7
CATSDSPGTSGDYEQYF
>TRBV11-2|TRBJ2-3
CASSSLAGVSDTQYF
>TRBV7-7|TRBJ2-5
CASSLTGTGETQYF
>TRBV7-2|TRBJ2-1
CASSPRGPRISPYNEQFF
>TRBV7-9|TRBJ2-5
CASSSSGGTMQETQYF
>TRBV28|TRBJ1-1
CASSSLGQAFTLKLSHTEAFF
>TRBV3-1/TRBV3-2|TRBJ1-3
CASSQESPSRAGNTIYF
>TRBV12-3/TRBV12-4|TRBJ1-5
CASSLLLQPQHF
>TRBV9|TRBJ2-7
CASSAHSGSSYEQYF
>TRBV5-1|TRBJ1-2
CASTLNREGGYTF
>TRBV29-1|TRBJ1-2
CSVERQNYGYTF
>TRBV23-1|TRBJ1-5
CASSQSPIQPQHF
>TRBV5-6|TRBJ2-3
CASSLIGLAGRPSTDTQYF
>TRBV7-3|TRBJ1-5
CASSFGQSQPQHF
>TRBV5-1|TRBJ2-5
CASSLSLAGETQYF
>TRBV15|TRBJ1-5
CATSRGVGDNQPQHF
>TRBV6-2/TRBV6-3|TRBJ1-2
CASSYAPSGELLGYTF
>TRBV4-1|TRBJ1-1
CASSQDPGKNTEAFF